What follows describes a single TCR beta chain. The antigen is not known. In the PCR, 60 Vbeta and 13 Jbeta primers were used. TCRdb's copy holds only in-frame clones and misses some; the assay was immunoSEQ multiplex PCR. The data hold roughly 150,000 clones, with roughly 88% observed a single time. The data were obtained in a study of cytomegalovirus exposure and HLA in healthy donors. V gave up 2 bases and J gave up 4 bases; unmatched junction bases: 1. The CDR3 runs 14 residues. CDR1 and CDR2 from the germline V gene are MRHNA and SNTAGT. Study results and caveats: In a later analysis, a missense DCLRE1C variant was linked to TCR beta V- and J-gene trimming. An analysis that was carried out later associated 17,000 or so TCR beta sequences with HLA alleles at 0.05 false discovery rate. Associated with cytomegalovirus, according to the listing, were 150 to 200 TCR beta chains. A cluster of highly shared sequence variants was likely a sequencing artifact.

This TCR was sampled from a woman aged 18-29 years in good health and CMV-seronegative. Sequencing used PBMCs. This chain uses TRBV6-4 with TRBJ2-2; TRBD2 aligns across 7 bases. The CDR3 DNA is TGTGCCAGCAGTGACGGGGAGGGCACCGGGGAGCTGTTTTTT. Protein product: CASSDGEGTGELFF.